The present entry profiles one T cell receptor beta chain with its context. As yet, its antigen is unknown. The V gene end was trimmed by 4 bases and the J gene end by 0 bases; junction bases not matched to a gene: 8. Germline-derived CDR1 and CDR2 are SGHRS and YFSETQ. This CDR3 region has 17 residues. The study ran its PCR with 60 Vbeta and 13 Jbeta primers. In the study's own analysis: As a later analysis found, there were tens of millions of unique TCR beta chains, of which roughly 11 million were shared. TCRdb's table, derived via immunoSEQ multiplex PCR, lists solely in-frame clones and lacks some. The D gene and trimming were derived from the DNA, and the V and J assignments and clone size from that table. The sample's table shows 100,000 or so clones. This sample was included in a study of cytomegalovirus exposure and HLA in healthy donors. General study results and limits: TCR beta chains numbering some 150 were designated cytomegalovirus-associated.

This clonotype was sampled from a young woman in good health and CMV-seronegative. The chain joins TRBV5-1 to TRBJ2-1, with 9 bases lining up with TRBD2. Sample: PBMCs. The CDR3 sequence is CASSSGGQPSSYNEQFF. The CDR3 nucleotides are TGCGCCAGCAGCAGCGGGGGGCAACCTAGCTCCTACAATGAGCAGTTCTTC.